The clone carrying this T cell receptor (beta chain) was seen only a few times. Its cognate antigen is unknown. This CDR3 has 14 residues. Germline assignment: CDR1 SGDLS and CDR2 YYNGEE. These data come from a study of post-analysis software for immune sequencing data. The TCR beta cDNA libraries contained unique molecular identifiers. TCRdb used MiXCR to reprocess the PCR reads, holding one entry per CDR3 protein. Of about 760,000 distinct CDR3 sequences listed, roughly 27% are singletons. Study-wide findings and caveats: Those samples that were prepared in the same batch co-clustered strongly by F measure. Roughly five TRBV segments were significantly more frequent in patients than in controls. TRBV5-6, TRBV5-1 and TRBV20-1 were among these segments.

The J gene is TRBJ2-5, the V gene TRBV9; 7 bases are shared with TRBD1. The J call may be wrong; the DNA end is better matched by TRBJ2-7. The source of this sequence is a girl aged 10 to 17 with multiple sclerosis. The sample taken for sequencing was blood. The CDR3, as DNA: TGTGCCAGCAGCCGCGACAGGGCGGGCGACGAGCAGTACTTC. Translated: CASSRDRAGDEQYF.